Below are 16 T cell receptor beta chains sequenced from a single sample in a study of radiotherapy plus CTLA-4 blockade in lung cancer. This table comes from immunoSEQ multiplex PCR, and its TCRdb copy is limited to in-frame clones, with some not included. This table has roughly 100,000 clones, roughly 80% appearing once. This material consisted of peripheral blood, taken from a patient treated with radiotherapy plus ipilimumab. These receptors came from a human donor with non-small cell lung cancer that progressed on radiotherapy plus ipilimumab.

V is TRBV27 and J is TRBJ1-5, with 8 nucleotides matching TRBD1. Trimming at V came to 0 bases and at J to 8 bases, leaving 9 bases not matched to a gene. CDR3 length: 16 residues. Germline CDR1 is MNHEY and CDR2 is SMNVEV (reference sequence). The CDR3 nucleotides are TGTGCCAGCAGTTTATCCTCCGGCAGGGGGCGAGAGCCCCAGCATTTT. Residues: CASSLSSGRGREPQHF.

The V and J genes are TRBV11-2 and TRBJ2-7; D may be TRBD2 (6 bases). CDR1 and CDR2 (germline): SGHAT, FQNNGV. The CDR3 extends over 16 amino acids. Trimming shortened V by 5 bases and J by 5 bases, and 22 bases separated the two germline ends. CDR3 coding DNA: TGTGCCAGCAGCCTTTACGGAGGGAGACCTTCCAACGAGCAGTACTTC. Its translation: CASSLYGGRPSNEQYF.

V usage is TRBV29-1 and J usage is TRBJ1-2; 10 bases line up with TRBD1. The CDR3 extends over 13 amino acids. V dropped 7 bases and J dropped 4; count of bases not matched to a gene: 6. Per the germline V gene, CDR1 is SQVTM and CDR2 is ANQGSEA. As DNA, the CDR3 is TGCAGCGCTGGGGACAGGGGAGTCTATGGCTACACCTTC. It is translated as CSAGDRGVYGYTF.

The chain has TRBV27 and TRBJ2-6, with D unresolved. The V end lost 3 bases, the J end lost 0 bases, and 9 bases lay between the germline ends. There are 16 residues in the CDR3. Germline CDR1 is MNHEY and CDR2 is SMNVEV (reference sequence). The CDR3, as DNA: TGTGCCAGCAGTTTGAAGTTTCTCTCTGGGGCCAACGTCCTGACTTTC. Protein: CASSLKFLSGANVLTF.

DNA for the CDR3: TGTGCCAGCAGCGTAGCTAGCGGGACGAACACCGGGGAGCTGTTTTTT. Encoded protein: CASSVASGTNTGELFF. The chain is built from TRBV9 and TRBJ2-2, with 9 bases fitting TRBD2. Losses at the gene ends were 0 bases for V and 0 bases for J; bases not matched to a gene: 0. The CDR3 covers 16 residues. CDR1 is SGDLS, CDR2 YYNGEE, per germline.

In its sample, this clone was seen once. The genes are TRBV9 and TRBJ2-2, with D possibly being TRBD1 (5 bases). Germline-derived CDR1 and CDR2 are SGDLS and YYNGEE. This CDR3 comprises 14 residues. V lost 3 bases, J lost 4 bases, and 10 bases lay in between. The CDR3 loop reads CASSATTVTGELFF. The CDR3, as DNA: TGTGCCAGCAGCGCAACGACAGTCACCGGGGAGCTGTTTTTT.

Regarding this clone: This same CDR3 is encoded by further DNA sequences in the sample. The V call is TRBV5-4, the J call TRBJ2-4; D remains ambiguous. Germline values: CDR1 SGHNT, CDR2 YYREEE (reference sequence). Trimming took 1 base from V and 2 from J, leaving 7 bases between them. This CDR3 is built from 14 residues. The CDR3: CASSLYKTKNIQYF. CDR3 sequence (DNA): TGTGCCAGCAGCTTGTATAAAACCAAAAACATTCAGTACTTC.

The chain combines TRBV25-1 with TRBJ2-1; D ambiguous. The CDR3 has 16 amino acids. Germline assignment: CDR1 MGHDK and CDR2 SYGVNS. V lost 5 bases to trimming and J lost 7 bases, with 21 bases between them. CDR3 amino acids: CASSTITGLLRNEQFF. The CDR3 DNA is TGTGCCAGCAGTACTATAACCGGGCTCCTGAGGAATGAGCAGTTCTTC.

This clone was seen only a few times. The chain links TRBV7-3 to TRBJ2-1; 9 bases fit TRBD1. Germline CDR1 and CDR2: SGHTA and FQGTGA. V shed 8 bases and J 7 bases; nucleotides not matched to a gene: 12. The CDR3 runs 15 residues. The CDR3 sequence: CASAPGTGSGNEQFF. For the CDR3, the DNA is TGTGCCAGCGCACCCGGGACAGGGTCGGGGAATGAGCAGTTCTTC.

The chain combines TRBV7-2 with TRBJ1-1; D is possibly TRBD1 (5 bases). The ends were cut back, 1 base at V and 3 bases at J, with 21 bases in the middle. CDR3 size: 18 residues. Germline V lookup: CDR1 SGHTA, CDR2 FQGNSA. This CDR3 reads CASSLGGGIGVRDTEAFF. The CDR3 DNA reads TGTGCCAGCAGCTTAGGCGGGGGAATAGGGGTGCGAGACACTGAAGCTTTCTTT.

The genes are TRBV30 and TRBJ2-7, with a possible D match to TRBD2 (6 bases). This CDR3 has 14 residues. Germline V CDR1 and CDR2: GTSNPN, SVGIG (reference sequence). Trimming pared 0 bases from V and 7 bases from J, leaving 16 bases between. DNA for the CDR3: TGTGCCTGGAGTGTAACCGGGAGTCCTCGGGAGCAGTACTTC. This sequence encodes CAWSVTGSPREQYF.

The chain has TRBV5-6 and TRBJ2-2; D may be TRBD2 (6 bases). CDR3 length: 14 amino acids. V was pared by 5 bases and J by 4 bases, with 12 bases between. Germline-derived CDR1 and CDR2 are SGHDT and YYEEEE. CDR3 in amino acids: CASSSGLTTGELFF. The DNA for the CDR3 is TGTGCCAGCAGTTCGGGACTCACCACCGGGGAGCTGTTTTTT.

The rearrangement joins TRBV28 to TRBJ2-7; D is possibly TRBD2 (6 bases). Germline V gene data show CDR1 as MDHEN and CDR2 as SYDVKM. This CDR3 is 12 amino acids long. V lost 6 bases and J lost 6, with 12 bases in between. CDR3 DNA: TGTGCCAGCAGCCCGGTGGGGGGCGAGCAGTACTTC. This codes for CASSPVGGEQYF.

The gene calls are TRBV7-6 and TRBJ1-1; no definite D call. The germline gives CDR1 SGHVS, CDR2 FNYEAQ. V gave up 1 base and J gave up 4 bases, with 4 bases separating them. This CDR3 comprises 12 residues. CDR3 nucleotide sequence: TGTGCCAGCAGCTTAGATGGCACTGAAGCTTTCTTT. Its translation: CASSLDGTEAFF.

This clone has at least ten counts. CDR3 amino acids: CASSQSGSEQYV. The CDR3 DNA sequence: TGTGCCAGCAGCCAGAGCGGAAGCGAGCAGTACGTC. The chain has TRBV21-1 and TRBJ2-7; whether TRBD2, the table's D call, matches the DNA was not checked. TRBV21-1 is a listed pseudogene. This CDR3 is built from 12 residues.

V and J are TRBV5-1 and TRBJ1-2; D gene uncertain. Germline values: CDR1 SGHRS, CDR2 YFSETQ. Trimming pared 0 bases from V and 7 bases from J, leaving 13 bases between. The CDR3 sequence is 14 residues long. The CDR3 here is CASSLAMVAGGYTF. In DNA, the CDR3 is TGCGCCAGCAGCTTGGCCATGGTGGCAGGTGGCTACACCTTC. The full variable domain, rest sourced from reference TRBV5-1 and TRBJ1-2, is KAGVTQTPRYLIKTRGQQVTLSCSPISGHRSVSWYQQTPGQGLQFLFEYFSETQRNKGNFPGRFSGRQFSNSRSEMNVSTLELGDSALYLCASSLAMVAGGYTFGSGTRLTVV.